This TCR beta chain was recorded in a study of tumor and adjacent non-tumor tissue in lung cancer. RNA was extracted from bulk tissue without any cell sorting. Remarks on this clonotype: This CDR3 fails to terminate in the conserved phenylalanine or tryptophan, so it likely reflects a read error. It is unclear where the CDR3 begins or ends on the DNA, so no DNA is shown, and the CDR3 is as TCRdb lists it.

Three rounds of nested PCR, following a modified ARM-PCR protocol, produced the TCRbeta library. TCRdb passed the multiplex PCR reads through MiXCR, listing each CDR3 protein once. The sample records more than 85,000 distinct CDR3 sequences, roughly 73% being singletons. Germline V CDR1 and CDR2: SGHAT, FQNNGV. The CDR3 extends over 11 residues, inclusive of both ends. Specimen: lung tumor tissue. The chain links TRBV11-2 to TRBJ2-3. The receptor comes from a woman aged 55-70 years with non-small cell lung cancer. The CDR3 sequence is CASNLTDTKYY.